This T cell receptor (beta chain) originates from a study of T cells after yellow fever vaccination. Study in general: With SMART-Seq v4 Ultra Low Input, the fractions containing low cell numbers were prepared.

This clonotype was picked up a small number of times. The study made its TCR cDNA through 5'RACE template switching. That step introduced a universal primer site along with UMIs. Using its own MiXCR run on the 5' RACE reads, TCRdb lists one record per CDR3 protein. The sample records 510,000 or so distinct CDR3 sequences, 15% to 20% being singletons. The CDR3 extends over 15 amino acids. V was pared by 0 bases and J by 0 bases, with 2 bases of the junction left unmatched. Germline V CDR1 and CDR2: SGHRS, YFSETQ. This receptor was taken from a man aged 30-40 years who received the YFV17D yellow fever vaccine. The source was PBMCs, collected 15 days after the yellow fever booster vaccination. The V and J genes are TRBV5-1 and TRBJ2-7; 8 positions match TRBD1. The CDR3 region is CASSLVTGGSYEQYF. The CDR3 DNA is TGCGCCAGCAGCTTGGTTACAGGGGGCTCCTACGAGCAGTACTTC.